This T cell receptor (beta chain) was identified in a study of early T cells in non-severe SARS-CoV-2 infection. Study summary: The chains were unpaired, and the sequenced material was bulk RNA from unsorted whole blood. Whole-study findings and limits: Private and CD4 specificities were missed by VDJdb matching, skewed to anti-spike CD8.

The protocol attached unique molecular identifiers to individual cDNA molecules. TCRdb ran MiXCR on the 5' RACE reads and lists one entry per CDR3 protein. The repertoire holds more than 90,000 distinct CDR3 sequences, with approximately 11% as singletons. This clonotype was detected many times. Its antigen is unknown. The trim removed 4 bases at V and 5 bases at J, leaving 6 bases unmatched. CDR1 and CDR2 from the germline V gene are SGHTA and FQGTGA. The CDR3 consists of 14 residues. This chain connects TRBV7-3 to TRBJ1-1; 8 bases agree with TRBD1. The sequencing input was whole blood. This TCR was recovered from an adult who was a healthcare worker with PCR-confirmed SARS-CoV-2 infection or an uninfected control (not recorded which). The CDR3 sequence is CASSSGQGWTEAFF. CDR3 coding DNA: TGTGCCAGCAGCTCCGGACAGGGTTGGACTGAAGCTTTCTTT. The complete variable domain, with remaining parts taken from reference TRBV7-3 and TRBJ1-1, reads GAGVSQTPSNKVTEKGKYVELRCDPISGHTALYWYRQSLGQGPEFLIYFQGTGAADDSGLPNDRFFAVRPEGSVSTLKIQRTERGDSAVYLCASSSGQGWTEAFFGQGTRLTVV.